This T cell receptor beta chain was sequenced in a study of T cell responses to AZD1222 COVID-19 vaccine. Sequencing used immunoSEQ multiplex PCR; TCRdb keeps in-frame clones, though not all of them. The sample has about 150,000 clones; roughly nine tenths are singletons. With regard to this clone: Its antigen remains unknown.

Study results and caveats: Donor demographics were predominantly white British with a female majority; clonal diversity may be underestimated. Only a handful of AZD1222 recipients, more than five in all, had baseline seropositivity.

Trimming removed 1 base from V and 7 bases from J, with 13 bases in between. In germline, CDR1 is LGHNA, CDR2 YNFKEQ. The CDR3 is 15 residues long. The receptor was isolated from an adult who had recovered from COVID-19. This sequence joins TRBV4-2 and TRBJ1-4, with D perhaps TRBD1 (6 bases). The sample in question was peripheral blood, obtained after recovery from COVID-19. The CDR3 is CASSQVRTVGEKLFF. Written as DNA, the CDR3 is TGTGCCAGCAGCCAAGTCCGGACAGTGGGTGAAAAACTGTTTTTT.